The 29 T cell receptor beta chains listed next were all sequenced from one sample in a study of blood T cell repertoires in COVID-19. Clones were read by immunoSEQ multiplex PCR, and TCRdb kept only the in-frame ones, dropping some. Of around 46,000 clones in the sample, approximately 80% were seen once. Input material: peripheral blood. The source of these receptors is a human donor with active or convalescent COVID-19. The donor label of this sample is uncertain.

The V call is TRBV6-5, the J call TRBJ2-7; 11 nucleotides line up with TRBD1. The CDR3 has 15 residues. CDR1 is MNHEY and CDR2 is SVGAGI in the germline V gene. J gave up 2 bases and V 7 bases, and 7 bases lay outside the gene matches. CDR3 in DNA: TGTGCCAGCATCCCAGGACAGGGGGCCACCTACGAGCAGTACTTC. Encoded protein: CASIPGQGATYEQYF.

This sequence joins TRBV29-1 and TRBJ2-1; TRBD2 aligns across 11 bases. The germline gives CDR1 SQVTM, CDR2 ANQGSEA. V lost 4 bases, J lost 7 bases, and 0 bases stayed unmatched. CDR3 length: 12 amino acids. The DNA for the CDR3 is TGCAGCGTTGGGACTAGCGGGAATGAGCAGTTCTTC. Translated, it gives CSVGTSGNEQFF.

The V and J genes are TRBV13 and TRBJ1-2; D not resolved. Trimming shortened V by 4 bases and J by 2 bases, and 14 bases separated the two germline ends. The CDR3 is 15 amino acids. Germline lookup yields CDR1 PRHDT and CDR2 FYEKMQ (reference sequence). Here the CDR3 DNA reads TGTGCCAGCAGCTCAACTCTCATGTCGAACTATGGCTACACCTTC. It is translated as CASSSTLMSNYGYTF.

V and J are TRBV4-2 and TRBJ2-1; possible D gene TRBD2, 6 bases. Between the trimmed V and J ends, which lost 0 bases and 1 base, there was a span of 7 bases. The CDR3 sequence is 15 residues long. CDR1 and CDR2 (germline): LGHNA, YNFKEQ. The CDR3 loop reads CASSQDRESYNEQFF. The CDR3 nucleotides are TGTGCCAGCAGCCAAGATCGGGAGTCCTACAATGAGCAGTTCTTC.

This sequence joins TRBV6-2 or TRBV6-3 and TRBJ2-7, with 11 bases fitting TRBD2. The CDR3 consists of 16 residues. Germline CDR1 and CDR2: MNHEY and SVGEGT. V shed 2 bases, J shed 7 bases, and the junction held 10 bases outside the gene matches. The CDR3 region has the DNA TGTGCCAGCAGTTACGGTACTAGCGGGAGCCCGAGGGAGCAGTACTTC. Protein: CASSYGTSGSPREQYF.

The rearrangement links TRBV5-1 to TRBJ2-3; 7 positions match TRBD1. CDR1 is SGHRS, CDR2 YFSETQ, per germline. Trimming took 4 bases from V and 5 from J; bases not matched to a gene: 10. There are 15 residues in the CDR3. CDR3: CASSTQTGNVDTQYF. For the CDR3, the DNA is TGCGCCAGCAGCACTCAGACAGGGAATGTAGATACGCAGTATTTT.

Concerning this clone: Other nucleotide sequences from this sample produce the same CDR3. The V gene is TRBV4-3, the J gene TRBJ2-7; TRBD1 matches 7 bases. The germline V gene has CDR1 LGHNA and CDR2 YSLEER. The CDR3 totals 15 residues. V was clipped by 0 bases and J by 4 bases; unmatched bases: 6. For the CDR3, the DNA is TGCGCCAGCAGCCAAGACCGGGACAGCTTGTACGAGCAGTACTTC. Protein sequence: CASSQDRDSLYEQYF.

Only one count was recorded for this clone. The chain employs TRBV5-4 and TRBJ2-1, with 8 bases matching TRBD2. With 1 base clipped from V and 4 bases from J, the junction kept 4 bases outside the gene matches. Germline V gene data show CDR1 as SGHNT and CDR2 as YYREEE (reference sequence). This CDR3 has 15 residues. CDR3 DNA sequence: TGTGCCAGCAGCTTGAGCGGGAGACTTTACAATGAGCAGTTCTTC. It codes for CASSLSGRLYNEQFF.

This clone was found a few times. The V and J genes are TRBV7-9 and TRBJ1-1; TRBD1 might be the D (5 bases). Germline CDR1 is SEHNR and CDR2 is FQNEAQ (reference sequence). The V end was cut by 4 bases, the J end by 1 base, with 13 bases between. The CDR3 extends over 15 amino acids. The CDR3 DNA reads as TGTGCCAGCAGCTCAACTTACGGGGGGAACACTGAAGCTTTCTTT. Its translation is CASSSTYGGNTEAFF.

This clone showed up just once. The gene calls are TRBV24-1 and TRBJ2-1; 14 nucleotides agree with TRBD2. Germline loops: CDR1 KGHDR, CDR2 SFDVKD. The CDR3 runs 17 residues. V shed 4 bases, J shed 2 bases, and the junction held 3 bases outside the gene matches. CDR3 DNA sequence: TGTGCCACCAGTGACCAGACTAGCGGGAGGGCCTACAATGAGCAGTTCTTC. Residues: CATSDQTSGRAYNEQFF.

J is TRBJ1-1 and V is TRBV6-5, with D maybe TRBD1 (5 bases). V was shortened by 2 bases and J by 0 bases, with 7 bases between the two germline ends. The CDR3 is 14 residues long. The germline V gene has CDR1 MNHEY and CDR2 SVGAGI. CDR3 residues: CASSYPGVNTEAFF. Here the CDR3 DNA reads TGTGCCAGCAGTTACCCGGGGGTGAACACTGAAGCTTTCTTT.

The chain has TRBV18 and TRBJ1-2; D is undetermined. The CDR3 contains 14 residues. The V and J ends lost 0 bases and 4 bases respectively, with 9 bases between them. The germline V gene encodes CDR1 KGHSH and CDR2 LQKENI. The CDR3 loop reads CASSPPARVYGYTF. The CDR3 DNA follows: TGTGCCAGCTCACCACCGGCCCGGGTCTATGGCTACACCTTC.

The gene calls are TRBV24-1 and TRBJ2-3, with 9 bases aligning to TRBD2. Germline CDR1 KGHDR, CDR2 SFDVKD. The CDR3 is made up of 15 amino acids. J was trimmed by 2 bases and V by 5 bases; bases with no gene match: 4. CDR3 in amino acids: CATSVSGRDTDTQYF. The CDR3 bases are TGTGCCACCAGTGTTAGCGGGAGAGACACAGATACGCAGTATTTT.

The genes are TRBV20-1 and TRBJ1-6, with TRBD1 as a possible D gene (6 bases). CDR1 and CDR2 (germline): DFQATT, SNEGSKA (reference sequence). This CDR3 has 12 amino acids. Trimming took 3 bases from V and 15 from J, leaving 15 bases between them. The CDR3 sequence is CSASVQGIILHF. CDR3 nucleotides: TGCAGTGCTAGTGTCCAGGGGATCATCCTCCACTTT.

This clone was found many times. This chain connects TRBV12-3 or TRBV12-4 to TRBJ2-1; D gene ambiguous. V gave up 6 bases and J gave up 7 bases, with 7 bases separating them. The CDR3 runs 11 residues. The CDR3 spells CASRFNNEQFF. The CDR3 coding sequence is TGTGCCAGCAGGTTCAATAATGAGCAGTTCTTC.

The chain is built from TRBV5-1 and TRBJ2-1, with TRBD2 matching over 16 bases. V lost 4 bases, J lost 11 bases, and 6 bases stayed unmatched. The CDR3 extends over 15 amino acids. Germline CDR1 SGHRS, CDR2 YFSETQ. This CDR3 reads CASSKGLAGGPQQFF. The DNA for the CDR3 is TGCGCCAGCAGCAAGGGACTAGCGGGAGGGCCTCAGCAGTTCTTC.

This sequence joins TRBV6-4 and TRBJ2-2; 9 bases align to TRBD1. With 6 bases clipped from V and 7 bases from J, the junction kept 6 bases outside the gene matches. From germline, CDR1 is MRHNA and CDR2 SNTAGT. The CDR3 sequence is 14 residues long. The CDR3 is CASSRDRVGGELFF. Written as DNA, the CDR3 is TGTGCCAGCAGCCGGGACAGGGTCGGCGGGGAGCTGTTTTTT.

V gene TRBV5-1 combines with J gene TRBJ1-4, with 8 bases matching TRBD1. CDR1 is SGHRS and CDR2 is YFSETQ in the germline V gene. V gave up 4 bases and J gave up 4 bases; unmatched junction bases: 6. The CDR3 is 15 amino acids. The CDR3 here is CASSQQGVHNEKLFF. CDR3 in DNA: TGCGCCAGCAGCCAACAGGGGGTTCATAATGAAAAACTGTTTTTT.

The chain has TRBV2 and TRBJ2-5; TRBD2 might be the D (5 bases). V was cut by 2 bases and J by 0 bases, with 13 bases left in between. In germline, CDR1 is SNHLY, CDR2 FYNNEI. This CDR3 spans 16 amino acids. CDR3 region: CASSERADEYQETQYF. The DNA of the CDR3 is TGTGCCAGCAGTGAAAGAGCGGACGAGTACCAAGAGACCCAGTACTTC.

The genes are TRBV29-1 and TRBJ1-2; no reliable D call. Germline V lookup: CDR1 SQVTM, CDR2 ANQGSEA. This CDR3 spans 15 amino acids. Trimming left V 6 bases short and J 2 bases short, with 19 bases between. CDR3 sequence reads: CSVAMPGRPNYGYTF. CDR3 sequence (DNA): TGCAGCGTCGCAATGCCTGGGCGACCCAACTATGGCTACACCTTC.

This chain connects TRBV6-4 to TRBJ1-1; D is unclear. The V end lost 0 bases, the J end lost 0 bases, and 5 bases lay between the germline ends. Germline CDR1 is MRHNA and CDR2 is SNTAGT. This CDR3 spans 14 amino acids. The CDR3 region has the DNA TGTGCCAGCAGTGACTCAGCGATGAACACTGAAGCTTTCTTT. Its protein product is CASSDSAMNTEAFF.

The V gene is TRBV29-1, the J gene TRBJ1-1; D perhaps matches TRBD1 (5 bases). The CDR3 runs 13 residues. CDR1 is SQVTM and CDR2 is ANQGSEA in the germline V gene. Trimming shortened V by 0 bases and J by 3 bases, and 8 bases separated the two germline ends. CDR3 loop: CSVEDRVYTEAFF. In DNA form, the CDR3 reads TGCAGCGTTGAAGACAGGGTGTACACTGAAGCTTTCTTT.

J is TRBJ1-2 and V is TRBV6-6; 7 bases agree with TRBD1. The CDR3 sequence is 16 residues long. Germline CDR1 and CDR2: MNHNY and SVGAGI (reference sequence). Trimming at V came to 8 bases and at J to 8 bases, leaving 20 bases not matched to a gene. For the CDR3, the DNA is TGTGCCAGCTATAAGTATAGACAGGGAAGAGGGCGAGGCTACACCTTC. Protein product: CASYKYRQGRGRGYTF.

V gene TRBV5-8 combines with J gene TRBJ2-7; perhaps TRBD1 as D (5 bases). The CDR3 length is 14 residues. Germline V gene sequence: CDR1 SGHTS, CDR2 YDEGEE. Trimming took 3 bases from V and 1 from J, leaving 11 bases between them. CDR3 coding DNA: TGTGCCAGCAGCTCCCTGACAGCTTCCTACGAGCAGTACTTC. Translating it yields CASSSLTASYEQYF. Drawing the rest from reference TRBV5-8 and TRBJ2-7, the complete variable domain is EAGVTQSPTHLIKTRGQQATLRCSPISGHTSVYWYQQALGLGLQFLLWYDEGEERNRGNFPPRFSGRQFPNYSSELNVNALELEDSALYLCASSSLTASYEQYFGPGTRLTVT.

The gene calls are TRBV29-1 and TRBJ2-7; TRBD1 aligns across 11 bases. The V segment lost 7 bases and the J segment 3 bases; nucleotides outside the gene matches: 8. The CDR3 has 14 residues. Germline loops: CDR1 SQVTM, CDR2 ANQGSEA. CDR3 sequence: CSAQPGTGGYEQYF. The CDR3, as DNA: TGCAGCGCTCAACCCGGGACAGGGGGCTACGAGCAGTACTTC.

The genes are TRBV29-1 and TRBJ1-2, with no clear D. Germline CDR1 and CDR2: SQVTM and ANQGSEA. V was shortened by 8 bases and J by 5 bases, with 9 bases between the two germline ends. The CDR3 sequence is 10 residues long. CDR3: CSISQYGYTF. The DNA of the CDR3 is TGCAGCATTAGCCAGTATGGCTACACCTTC.

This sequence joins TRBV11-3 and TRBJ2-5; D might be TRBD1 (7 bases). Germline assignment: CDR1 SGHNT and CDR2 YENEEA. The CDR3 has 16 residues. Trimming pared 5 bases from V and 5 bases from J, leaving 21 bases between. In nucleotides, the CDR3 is TGTGCCAGCAGCCCCCGACAGGGAGGAATAGGGGAGACCCAGTACTTC. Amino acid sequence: CASSPRQGGIGETQYF.

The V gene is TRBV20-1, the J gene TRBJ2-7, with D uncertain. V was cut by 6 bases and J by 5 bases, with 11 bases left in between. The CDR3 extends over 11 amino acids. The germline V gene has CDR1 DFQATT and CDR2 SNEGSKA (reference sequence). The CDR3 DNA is TGCAGTGCGCTCGCCTCGGACGAGCAGTACTTC. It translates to CSALASDEQYF.

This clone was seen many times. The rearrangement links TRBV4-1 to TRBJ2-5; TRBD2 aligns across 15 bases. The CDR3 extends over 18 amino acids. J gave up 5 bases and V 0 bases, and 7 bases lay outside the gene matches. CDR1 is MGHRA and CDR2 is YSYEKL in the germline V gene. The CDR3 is CASSQDRTSGRAGETQYF. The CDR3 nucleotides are TGCGCCAGCAGCCAAGATAGGACTAGCGGGAGGGCCGGGGAGACCCAGTACTTC.